A single sample gave rise to the 13 T cell receptor beta chains below, sequenced in a study of blood T cell repertoires in COVID-19. Method: immunoSEQ multiplex PCR; TCRdb's copy keeps in-frame clones and lacks some. The table includes 95,000 to 150,000 clones, around 87% detected once. Sequences were obtained from peripheral blood. The receptors originated from a woman aged 60-75 years with COVID-19, enrolled during active disease.

This clone was recorded only once. The chain is built from TRBV15 and TRBJ2-7; a possible D gene is TRBD1 (6 bases). Germline values: CDR1 LNHNV, CDR2 YYDKDF (reference sequence). The CDR3 consists of 15 residues. Trimming removed 6 bases from V and 0 bases from J, with 15 bases in between. CDR3 in amino acids: CATREFDRFSYEQYF. The CDR3 region has the DNA TGTGCCACCAGGGAGTTCGACAGGTTCTCCTACGAGCAGTACTTC.

The chain combines TRBV5-5 with TRBJ1-2, with D unresolved. Trimming pared 4 bases from V and 6 bases from J, leaving 10 bases between. This CDR3 has 12 residues. CDR1 SGHKS and CDR2 YYEKEE come from the germline V gene (reference sequence). Here the CDR3 reads CASSAGRDGYTF. The CDR3 coding sequence is TGTGCCAGCAGCGCTGGTCGGGATGGCTACACCTTC.

This chain uses TRBV9 with TRBJ1-3; D ambiguous. Germline CDR1 is SGDLS and CDR2 is YYNGEE. V lost 4 bases, J lost 2 bases, and 10 bases lay in between. This CDR3 has 14 amino acids. The CDR3 DNA sequence: TGTGCCAGCAGCCCCCGGAGGACTGGAAACACCATATATTTT. This encodes CASSPRRTGNTIYF.

The chain has TRBV5-5 and TRBJ2-7, with 10 positions matching TRBD1. With V trimmed by 3 bases and J by 7 bases, 10 bases remained unmatched. The germline V gene has CDR1 SGHKS and CDR2 YYEKEE (reference sequence). CDR3 size: 15 residues. The CDR3 sequence is CASSSQGTGVREQYF. In DNA, the CDR3 is TGTGCCAGCAGCTCCCAAGGGACAGGGGTAAGAGAGCAGTACTTC.

The chain carries TRBV11-3 and TRBJ1-5; the match to TRBD1 covers 9 bases. Trimming at V came to 5 bases and at J to 5 bases, leaving 10 bases not matched to a gene. The CDR3 contains 16 residues. CDR1 is SGHNT and CDR2 is YENEEA in the germline V gene. The CDR3 is CASSQLRDREHQPQHF. CDR3 nucleotides: TGTGCCAGCAGCCAGCTCCGGGACAGGGAACATCAGCCCCAGCATTTT.

DNA for the CDR3: TGTGCCAGCAGCGCCACTAGCGGGGGGGAAGAGACCCAGTACTTC. Translated: CASSATSGGEETQYF. J is TRBJ2-5 and V is TRBV7-3; 13 bases match TRBD2. Losses at the gene ends were 5 bases for V and 3 bases for J; bases not matched to a gene: 3. This CDR3 spans 15 amino acids. Germline V gene sequence: CDR1 SGHTA, CDR2 FQGTGA.

This chain uses TRBV19 with TRBJ2-3; 8 positions match TRBD1. V gave up 3 bases and J gave up 4 bases; unmatched junction bases: 9. The CDR3 length is 16 residues. Germline assignment: CDR1 LNHDA and CDR2 SQIVND (reference sequence). Here the CDR3 reads CASSMGQDLSPDTQYF. CDR3 sequence (DNA): TGTGCCAGTAGTATGGGACAGGACCTTTCCCCAGATACGCAGTATTTT.

The table lists this clone with a count of one. The chain couples TRBV12-3 or TRBV12-4 to TRBJ2-1; no reliable D call. The CDR3 spans 12 residues. V lost 5 bases and J 7 bases, leaving 9 bases between the germline ends. As DNA, the CDR3 is TGTGCCAGCAGTCTCGGGTGGAATGAGCAGTTCTTC. Its protein product is CASSLGWNEQFF.

This clone was detected only once. V and J are TRBV2 and TRBJ2-1, with D unclear. The germline gives CDR1 SNHLY, CDR2 FYNNEI. V was cut by 8 bases and J by 5 bases, with 19 bases left in between. The CDR3 has 15 amino acids. The CDR3 region has the DNA TGTGCCAGCCTAAAAGATGATATCCCCCACAATGAGCAGTTCTTC. This sequence encodes CASLKDDIPHNEQFF.

V is TRBV18 and J is TRBJ2-7; maybe TRBD1 (5 bases). Trimming took 3 bases from V and 0 from J, leaving 12 bases between them. CDR3 length: 15 amino acids. Germline-derived CDR1 and CDR2 are KGHSH and LQKENI. This CDR3 is CASSPERQSSYEQYF. The CDR3 DNA reads as TGTGCCAGCTCACCTGAAAGACAGAGCTCCTACGAGCAGTACTTC. The complete variable domain, with remaining parts taken from reference TRBV18 and TRBJ2-7, reads NAGVMQNPRHLVRRRGQEARLRCSPMKGHSHVYWYRQLPEEGLKFMVYLQKENIIDESGMPKERFSAEFPKEGPSILRIQQVVRGDSAAYFCASSPERQSSYEQYFGPGTRLTVT.

The chain uses TRBV29-1 and TRBJ1-2; a possible D gene is TRBD1 (6 bases). The CDR3 extends over 12 amino acids. Trimming removed 7 bases at V and 2 bases at J, with 11 bases between. CDR1 is SQVTM, CDR2 ANQGSEA, per germline. CDR3 nucleotides: TGCAGCGCCCTGAGGGGGAACTATGGCTACACCTTC. Translating it yields CSALRGNYGYTF.

This clone was counted only a few times. The V call is TRBV19, the J call TRBJ1-1, with D hard to call. Germline V gives CDR1 LNHDA, CDR2 SQIVND (reference sequence). Between the trimmed V and J ends, which lost 6 bases and 2 bases, there was a span of 10 bases. The length of the CDR3 is 13 residues. CDR3 DNA sequence: TGTGCCAGTAGCTCACAAGTTAACACTGAAGCTTTCTTT. This gives the protein CASSSQVNTEAFF. Variable domain in full (rest from reference TRBV19 and TRBJ1-1): DGGITQSPKYLFRKEGQNVTLSCEQNLNHDAMYWYRQDPGQGLRLIYYSQIVNDFQKGDIAEGYSVSREKKESFPLTVTSAQKNPTAFYLCASSSQVNTEAFFGQGTRLTVV.

The chain combines TRBV6-2 or TRBV6-3 with TRBJ1-1, with D uncertain. There are 13 residues in the CDR3. With 8 bases removed from V and 2 bases from J, the gap between germline ends came to 12 bases. CDR1 and CDR2 from the germline V gene are MNHEY and SVGEGT. CDR3 in DNA: TGTGCCAGCGGTTGGCAGGTCAACACTGAAGCTTTCTTT. It codes for CASGWQVNTEAFF.